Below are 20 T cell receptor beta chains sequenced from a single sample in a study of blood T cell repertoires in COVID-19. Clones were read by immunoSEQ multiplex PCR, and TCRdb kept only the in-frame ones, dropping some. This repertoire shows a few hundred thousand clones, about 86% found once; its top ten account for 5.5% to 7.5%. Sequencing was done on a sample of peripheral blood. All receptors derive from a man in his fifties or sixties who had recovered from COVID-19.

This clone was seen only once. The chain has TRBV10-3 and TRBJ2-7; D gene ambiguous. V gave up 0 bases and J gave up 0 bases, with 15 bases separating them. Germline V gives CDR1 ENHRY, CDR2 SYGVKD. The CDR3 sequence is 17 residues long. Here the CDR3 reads CAISESLVGRSSYEQYF. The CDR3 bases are TGTGCCATCAGTGAGTCGCTGGTTGGCAGAAGCTCCTACGAGCAGTACTTC.

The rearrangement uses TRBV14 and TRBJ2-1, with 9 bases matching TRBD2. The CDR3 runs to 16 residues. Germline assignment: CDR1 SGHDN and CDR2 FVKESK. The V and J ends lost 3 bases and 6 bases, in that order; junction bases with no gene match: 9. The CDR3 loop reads CASSHIVAGDGNEQFF. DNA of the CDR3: TGTGCCAGCAGCCATATTGTAGCGGGAGACGGCAATGAGCAGTTCTTC.

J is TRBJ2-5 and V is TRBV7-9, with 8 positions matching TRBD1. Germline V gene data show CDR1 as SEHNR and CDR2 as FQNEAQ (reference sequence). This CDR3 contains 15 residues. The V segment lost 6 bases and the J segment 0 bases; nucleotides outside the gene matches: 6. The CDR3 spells CASSQGAGYQETQYF. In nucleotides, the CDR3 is TGTGCCAGCAGTCAGGGGGCGGGGTACCAAGAGACCCAGTACTTC.

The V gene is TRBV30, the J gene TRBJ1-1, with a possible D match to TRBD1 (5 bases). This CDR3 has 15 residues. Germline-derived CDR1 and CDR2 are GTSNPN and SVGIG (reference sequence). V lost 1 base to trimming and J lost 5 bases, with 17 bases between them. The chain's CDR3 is CAWSGWRGAGTEAFF. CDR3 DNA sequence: TGTGCCTGGAGTGGTTGGAGGGGCGCAGGAACTGAAGCTTTCTTT. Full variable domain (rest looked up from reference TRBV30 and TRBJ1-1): SQTIHQWPATLVQPVGSPLSLECTVEGTSNPNLYWYRQAAGRGLQLLFYSVGIGQISSEVPQNLSASRPQDRQFILSSKKLLLSDSGFYLCAWSGWRGAGTEAFFGQGTRLTVV.

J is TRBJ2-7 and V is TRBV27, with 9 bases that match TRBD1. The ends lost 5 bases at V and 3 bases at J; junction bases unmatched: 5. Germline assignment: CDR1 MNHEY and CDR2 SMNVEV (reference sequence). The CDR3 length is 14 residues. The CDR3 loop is CASSLRDRVYEQYF. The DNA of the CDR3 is TGTGCCAGCAGTCTCAGGGACAGGGTCTACGAGCAGTACTTC.

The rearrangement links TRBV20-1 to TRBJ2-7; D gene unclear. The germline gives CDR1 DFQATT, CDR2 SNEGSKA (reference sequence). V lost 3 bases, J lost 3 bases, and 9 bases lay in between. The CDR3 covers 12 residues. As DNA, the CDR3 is TGCAGTGCTAGTATCCCCAGCTACGAGCAGTACTTC. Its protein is CSASIPSYEQYF.

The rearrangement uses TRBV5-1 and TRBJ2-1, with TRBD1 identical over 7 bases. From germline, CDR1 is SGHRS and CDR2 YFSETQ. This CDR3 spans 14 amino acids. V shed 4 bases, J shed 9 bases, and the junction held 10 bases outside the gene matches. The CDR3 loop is CASSPLDREGEQFF. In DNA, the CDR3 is TGCGCCAGCAGCCCGCTAGACAGGGAAGGTGAGCAGTTCTTC.

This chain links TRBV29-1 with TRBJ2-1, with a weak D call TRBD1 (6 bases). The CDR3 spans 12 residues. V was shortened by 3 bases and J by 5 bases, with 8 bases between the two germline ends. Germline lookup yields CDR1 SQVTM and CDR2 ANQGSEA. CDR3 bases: TGCAGCGTTGACCAGGGGAACAATGAGCAGTTCTTC. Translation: CSVDQGNNEQFF.

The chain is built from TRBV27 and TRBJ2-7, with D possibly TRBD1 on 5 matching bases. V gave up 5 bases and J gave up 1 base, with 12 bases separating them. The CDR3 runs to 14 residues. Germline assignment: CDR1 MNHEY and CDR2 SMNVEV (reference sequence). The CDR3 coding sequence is TGTGCCAGCAGTCGAGATACAGGTTCCTACGAGCAGTACTTC. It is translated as CASSRDTGSYEQYF.

The CDR3 reads CASSGAVRGPSYEQYF. The CDR3 bases are TGTGCCAGTAGTGGGGCGGTGCGGGGGCCATCCTACGAGCAGTACTTC. The V gene is TRBV19, the J gene TRBJ2-7, with D possibly matching TRBD2 (7 bases). The V end was cut by 5 bases, the J end by 1 base, with 18 bases between. Germline V gene sequence: CDR1 LNHDA, CDR2 SQIVND (reference sequence). CDR3 length equals 16 residues.

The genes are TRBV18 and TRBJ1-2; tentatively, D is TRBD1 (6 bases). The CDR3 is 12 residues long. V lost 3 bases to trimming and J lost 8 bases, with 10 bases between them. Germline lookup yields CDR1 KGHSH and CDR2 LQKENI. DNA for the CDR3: TGTGCCAGCTCACCGGACCAGGGGGGCTACACCTTC. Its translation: CASSPDQGGYTF.

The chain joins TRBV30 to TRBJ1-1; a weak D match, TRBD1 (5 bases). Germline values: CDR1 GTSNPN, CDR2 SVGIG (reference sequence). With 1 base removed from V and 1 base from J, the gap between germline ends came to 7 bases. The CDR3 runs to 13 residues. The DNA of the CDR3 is TGTGCCTGGAGTGGACAGTCGAACACTGAAGCTTTCTTT. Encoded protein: CAWSGQSNTEAFF. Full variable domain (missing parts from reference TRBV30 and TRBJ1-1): SQTIHQWPATLVQPVGSPLSLECTVEGTSNPNLYWYRQAAGRGLQLLFYSVGIGQISSEVPQNLSASRPQDRQFILSSKKLLLSDSGFYLCAWSGQSNTEAFFGQGTRLTVV.

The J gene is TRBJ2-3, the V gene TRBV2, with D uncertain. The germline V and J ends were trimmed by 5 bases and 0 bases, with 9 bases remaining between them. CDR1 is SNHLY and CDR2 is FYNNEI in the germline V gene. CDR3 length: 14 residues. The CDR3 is CASSSRTSTDTQYF. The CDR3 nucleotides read TGTGCCAGCAGTAGTCGAACTAGCACAGATACGCAGTATTTT.

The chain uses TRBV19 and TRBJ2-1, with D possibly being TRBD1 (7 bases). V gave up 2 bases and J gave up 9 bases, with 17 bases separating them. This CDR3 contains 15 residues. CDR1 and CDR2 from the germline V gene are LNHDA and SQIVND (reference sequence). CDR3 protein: CASSISQGGGGEQFF. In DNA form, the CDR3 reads TGTGCCAGTAGTATATCCCAGGGGGGAGGTGGTGAGCAGTTCTTC.

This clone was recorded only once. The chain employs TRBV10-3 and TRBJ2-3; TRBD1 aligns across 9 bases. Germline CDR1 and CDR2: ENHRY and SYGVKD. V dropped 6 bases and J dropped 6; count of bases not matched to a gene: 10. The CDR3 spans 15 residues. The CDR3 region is CAISEPGQGPDTQYF. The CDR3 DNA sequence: TGTGCCATCAGCGAGCCGGGACAGGGACCCGATACGCAGTATTTT.

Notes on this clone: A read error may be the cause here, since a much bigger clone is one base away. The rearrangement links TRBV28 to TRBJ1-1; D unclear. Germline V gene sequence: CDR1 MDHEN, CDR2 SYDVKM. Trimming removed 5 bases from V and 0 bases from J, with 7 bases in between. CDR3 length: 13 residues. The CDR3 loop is CASSRTMNTEAFF. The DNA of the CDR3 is TGTGCCAGCAGTCGAACAATGAACACTGAAGCTTTCTTT.

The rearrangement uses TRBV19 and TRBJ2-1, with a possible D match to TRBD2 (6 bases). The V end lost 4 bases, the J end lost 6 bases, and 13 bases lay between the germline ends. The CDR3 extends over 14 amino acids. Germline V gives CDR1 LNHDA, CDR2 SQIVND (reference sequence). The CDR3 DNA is TGTGCCAGTAGTAGCGGCGGGGCCTTCAATGAGCAGTTCTTC. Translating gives CASSSGGAFNEQFF.

CDR3 DNA: TGTGCCAGTTGGGACAGGGGGAGTTCCAATCAGCCCCAGCATTTT. Its translation is CASWDRGSSNQPQHF. The chain recombines TRBV2 with TRBJ1-5; 11 positions agree with TRBD1. Trimming took 9 bases from V and 3 from J; bases not matched to a gene: 7. Germline V gene data show CDR1 as SNHLY and CDR2 as FYNNEI. The CDR3 is 15 residues long. The full variable domain, with the rest looked up from reference TRBV2 and TRBJ1-5, is EPEVTQTPSHQVTQMGQEVILRCVPISNHLYFYWYRQILGQKVEFLVSFYNNEISEKSEIFDDQFSVERPDGSNFTLKIRSTKLEDSAMYFCASWDRGSSNQPQHFGDGTRLSIL.

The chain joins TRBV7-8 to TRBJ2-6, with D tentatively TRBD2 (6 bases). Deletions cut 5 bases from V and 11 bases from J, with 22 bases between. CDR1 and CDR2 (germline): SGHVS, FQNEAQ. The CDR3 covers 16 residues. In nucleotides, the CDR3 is TGTGCCAGCAGCCTCCGCTCGGGGACTCACCGCGACGTCCTGACTTTC. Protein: CASSLRSGTHRDVLTF.

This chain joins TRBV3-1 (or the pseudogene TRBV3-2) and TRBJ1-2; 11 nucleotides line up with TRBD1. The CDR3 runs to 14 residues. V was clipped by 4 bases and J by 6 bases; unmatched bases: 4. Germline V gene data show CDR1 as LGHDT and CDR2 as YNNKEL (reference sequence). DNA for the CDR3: TGTGCCAGCAGCCCATCGGACAGGGGGCATGGCTACACCTTC. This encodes CASSPSDRGHGYTF.